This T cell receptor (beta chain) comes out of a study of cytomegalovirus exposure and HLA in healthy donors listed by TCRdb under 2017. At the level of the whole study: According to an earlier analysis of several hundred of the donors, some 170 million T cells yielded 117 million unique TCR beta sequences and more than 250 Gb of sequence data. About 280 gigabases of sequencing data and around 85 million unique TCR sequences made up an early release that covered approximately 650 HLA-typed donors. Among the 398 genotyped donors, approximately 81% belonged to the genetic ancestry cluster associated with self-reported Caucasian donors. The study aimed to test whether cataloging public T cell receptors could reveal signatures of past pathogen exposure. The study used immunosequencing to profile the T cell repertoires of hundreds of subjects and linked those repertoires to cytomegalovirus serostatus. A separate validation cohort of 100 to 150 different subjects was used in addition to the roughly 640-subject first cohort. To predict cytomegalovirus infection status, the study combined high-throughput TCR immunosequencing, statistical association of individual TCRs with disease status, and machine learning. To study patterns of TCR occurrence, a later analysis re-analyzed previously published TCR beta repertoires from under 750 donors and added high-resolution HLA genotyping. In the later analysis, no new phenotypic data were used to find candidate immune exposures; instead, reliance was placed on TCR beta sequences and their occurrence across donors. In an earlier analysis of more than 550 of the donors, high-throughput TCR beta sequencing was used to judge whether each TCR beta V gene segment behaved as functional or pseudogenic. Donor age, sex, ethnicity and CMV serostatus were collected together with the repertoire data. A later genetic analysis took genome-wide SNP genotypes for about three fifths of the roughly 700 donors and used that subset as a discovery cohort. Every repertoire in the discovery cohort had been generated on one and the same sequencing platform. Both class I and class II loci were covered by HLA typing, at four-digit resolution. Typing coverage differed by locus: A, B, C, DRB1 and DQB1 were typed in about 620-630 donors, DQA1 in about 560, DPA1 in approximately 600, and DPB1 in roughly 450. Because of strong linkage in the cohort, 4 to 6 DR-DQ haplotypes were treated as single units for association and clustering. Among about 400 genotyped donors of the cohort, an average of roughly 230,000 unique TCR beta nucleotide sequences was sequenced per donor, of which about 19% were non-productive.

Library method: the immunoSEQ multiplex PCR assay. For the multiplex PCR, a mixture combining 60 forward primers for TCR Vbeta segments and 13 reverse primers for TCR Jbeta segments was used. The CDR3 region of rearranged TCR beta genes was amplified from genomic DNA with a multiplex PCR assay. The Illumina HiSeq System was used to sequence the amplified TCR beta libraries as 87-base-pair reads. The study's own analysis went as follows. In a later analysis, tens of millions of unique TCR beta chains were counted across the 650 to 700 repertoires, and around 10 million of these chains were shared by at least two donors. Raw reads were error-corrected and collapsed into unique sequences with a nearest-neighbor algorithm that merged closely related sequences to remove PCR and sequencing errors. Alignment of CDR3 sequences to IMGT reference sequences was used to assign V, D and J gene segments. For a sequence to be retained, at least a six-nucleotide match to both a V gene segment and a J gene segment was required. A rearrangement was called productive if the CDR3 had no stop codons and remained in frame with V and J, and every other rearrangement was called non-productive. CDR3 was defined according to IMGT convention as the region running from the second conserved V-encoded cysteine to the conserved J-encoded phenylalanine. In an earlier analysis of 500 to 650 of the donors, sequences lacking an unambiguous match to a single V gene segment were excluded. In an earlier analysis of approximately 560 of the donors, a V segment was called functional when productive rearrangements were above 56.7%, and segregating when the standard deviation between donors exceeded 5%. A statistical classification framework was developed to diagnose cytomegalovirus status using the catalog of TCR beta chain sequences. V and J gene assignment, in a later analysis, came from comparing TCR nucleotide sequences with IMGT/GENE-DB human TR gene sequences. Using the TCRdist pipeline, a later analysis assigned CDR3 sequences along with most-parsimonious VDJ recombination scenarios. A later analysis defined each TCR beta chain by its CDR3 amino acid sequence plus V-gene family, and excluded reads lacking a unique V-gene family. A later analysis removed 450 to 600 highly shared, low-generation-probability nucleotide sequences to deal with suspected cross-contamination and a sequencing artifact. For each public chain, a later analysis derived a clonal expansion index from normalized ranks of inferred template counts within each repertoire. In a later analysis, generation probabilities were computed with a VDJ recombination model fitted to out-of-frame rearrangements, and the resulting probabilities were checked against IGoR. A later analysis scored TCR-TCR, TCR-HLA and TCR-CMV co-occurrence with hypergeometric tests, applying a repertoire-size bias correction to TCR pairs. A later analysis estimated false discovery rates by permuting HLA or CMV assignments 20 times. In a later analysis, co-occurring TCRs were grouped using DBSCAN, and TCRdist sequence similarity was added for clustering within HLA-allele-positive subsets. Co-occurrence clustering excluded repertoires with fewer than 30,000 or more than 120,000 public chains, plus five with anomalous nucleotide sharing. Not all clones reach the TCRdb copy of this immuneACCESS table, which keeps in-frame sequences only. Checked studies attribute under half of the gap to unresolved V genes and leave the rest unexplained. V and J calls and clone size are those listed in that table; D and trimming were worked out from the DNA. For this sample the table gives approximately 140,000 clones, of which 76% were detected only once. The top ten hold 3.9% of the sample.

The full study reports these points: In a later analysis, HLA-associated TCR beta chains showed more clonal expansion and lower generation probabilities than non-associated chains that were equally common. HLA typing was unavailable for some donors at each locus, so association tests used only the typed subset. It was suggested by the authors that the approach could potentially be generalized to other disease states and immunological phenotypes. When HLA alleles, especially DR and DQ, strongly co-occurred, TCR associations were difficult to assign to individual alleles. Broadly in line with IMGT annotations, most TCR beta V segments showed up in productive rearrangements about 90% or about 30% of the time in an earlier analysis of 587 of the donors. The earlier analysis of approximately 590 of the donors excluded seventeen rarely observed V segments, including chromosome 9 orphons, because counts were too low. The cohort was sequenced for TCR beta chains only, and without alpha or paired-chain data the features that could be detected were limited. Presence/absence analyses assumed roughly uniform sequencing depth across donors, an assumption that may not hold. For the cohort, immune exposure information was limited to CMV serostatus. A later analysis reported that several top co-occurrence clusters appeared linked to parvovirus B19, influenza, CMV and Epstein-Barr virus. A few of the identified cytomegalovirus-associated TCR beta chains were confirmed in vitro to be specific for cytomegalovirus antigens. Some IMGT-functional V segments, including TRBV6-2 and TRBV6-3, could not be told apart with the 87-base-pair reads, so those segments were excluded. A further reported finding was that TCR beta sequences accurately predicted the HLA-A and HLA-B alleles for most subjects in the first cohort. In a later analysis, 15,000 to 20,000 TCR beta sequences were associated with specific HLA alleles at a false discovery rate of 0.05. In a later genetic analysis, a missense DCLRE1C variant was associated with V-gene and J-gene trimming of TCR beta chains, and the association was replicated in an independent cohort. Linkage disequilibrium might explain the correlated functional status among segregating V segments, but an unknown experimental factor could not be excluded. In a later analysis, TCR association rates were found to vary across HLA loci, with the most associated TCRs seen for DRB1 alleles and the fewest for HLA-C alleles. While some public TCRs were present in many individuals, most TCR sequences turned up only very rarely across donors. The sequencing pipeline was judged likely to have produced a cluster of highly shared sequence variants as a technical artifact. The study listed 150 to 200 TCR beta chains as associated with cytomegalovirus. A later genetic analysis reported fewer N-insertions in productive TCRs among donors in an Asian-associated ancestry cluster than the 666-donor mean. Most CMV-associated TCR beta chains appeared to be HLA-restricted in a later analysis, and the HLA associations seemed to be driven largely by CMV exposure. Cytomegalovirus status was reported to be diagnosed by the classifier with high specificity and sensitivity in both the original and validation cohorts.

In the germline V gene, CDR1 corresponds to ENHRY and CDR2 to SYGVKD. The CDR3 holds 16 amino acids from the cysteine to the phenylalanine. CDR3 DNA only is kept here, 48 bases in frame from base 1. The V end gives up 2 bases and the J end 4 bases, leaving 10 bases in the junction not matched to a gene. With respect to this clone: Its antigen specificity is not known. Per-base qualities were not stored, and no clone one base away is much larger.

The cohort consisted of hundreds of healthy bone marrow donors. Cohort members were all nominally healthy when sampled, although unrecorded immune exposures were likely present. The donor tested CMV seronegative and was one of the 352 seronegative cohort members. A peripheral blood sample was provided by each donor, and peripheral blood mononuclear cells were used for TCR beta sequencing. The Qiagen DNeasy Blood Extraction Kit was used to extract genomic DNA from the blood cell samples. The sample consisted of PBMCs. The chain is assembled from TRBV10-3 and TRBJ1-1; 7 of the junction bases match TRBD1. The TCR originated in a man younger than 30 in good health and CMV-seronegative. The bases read TGTGCCATCAGTGAGGCCCTCGTGCAGGGGGGCACTGAAGCTTTCTTT. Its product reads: CAISEALVQGGTEAFF.